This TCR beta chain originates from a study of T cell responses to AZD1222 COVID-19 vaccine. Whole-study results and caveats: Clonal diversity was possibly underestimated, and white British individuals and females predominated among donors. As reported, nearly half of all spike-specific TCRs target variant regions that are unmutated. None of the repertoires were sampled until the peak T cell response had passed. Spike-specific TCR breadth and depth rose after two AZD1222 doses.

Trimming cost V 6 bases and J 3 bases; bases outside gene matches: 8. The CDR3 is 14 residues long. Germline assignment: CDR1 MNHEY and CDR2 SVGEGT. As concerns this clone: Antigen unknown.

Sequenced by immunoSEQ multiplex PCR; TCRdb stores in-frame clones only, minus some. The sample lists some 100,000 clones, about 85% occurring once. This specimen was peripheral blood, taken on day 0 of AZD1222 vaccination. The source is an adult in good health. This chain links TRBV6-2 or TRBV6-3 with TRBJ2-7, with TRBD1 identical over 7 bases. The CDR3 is CASSRGNRNYEQYF. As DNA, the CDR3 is TGTGCCAGCAGCAGGGGGAATAGGAACTACGAGCAGTACTTC.